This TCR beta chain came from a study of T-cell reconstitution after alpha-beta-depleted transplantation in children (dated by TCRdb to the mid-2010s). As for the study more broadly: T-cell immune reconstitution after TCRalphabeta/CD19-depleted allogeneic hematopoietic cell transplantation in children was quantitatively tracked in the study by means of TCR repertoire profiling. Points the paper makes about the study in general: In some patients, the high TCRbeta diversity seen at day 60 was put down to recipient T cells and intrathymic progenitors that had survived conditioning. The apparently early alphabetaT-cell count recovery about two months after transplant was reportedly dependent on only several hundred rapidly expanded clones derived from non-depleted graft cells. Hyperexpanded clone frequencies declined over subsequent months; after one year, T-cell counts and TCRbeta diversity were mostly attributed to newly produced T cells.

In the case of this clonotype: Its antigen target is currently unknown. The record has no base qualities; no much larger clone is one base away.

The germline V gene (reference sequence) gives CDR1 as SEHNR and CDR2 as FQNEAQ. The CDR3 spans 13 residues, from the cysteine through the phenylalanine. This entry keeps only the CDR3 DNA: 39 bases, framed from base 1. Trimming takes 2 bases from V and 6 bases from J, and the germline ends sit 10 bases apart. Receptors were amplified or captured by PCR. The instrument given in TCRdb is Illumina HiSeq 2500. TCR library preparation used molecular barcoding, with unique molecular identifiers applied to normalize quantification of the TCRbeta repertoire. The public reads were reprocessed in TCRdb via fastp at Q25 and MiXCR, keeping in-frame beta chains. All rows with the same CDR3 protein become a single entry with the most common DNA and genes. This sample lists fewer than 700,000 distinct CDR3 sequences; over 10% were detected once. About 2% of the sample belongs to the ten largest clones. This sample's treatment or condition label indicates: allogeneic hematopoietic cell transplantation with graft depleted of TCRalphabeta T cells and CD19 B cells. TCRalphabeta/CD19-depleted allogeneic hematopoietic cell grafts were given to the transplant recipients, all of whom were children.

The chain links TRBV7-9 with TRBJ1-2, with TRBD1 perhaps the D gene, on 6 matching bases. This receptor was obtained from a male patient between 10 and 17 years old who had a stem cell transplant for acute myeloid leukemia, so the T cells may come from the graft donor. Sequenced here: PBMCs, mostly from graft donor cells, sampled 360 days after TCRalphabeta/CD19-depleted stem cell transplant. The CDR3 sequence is CASSLTDSDGYTF. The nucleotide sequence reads TGTGCCAGCAGCTTAACGGACAGCGATGGCTACACCTTC. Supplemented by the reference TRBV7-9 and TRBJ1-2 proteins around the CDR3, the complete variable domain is DTGVSQNPRHKITKRGQNVTFRCDPISEHNRLYWYRQTLGQGPEFLTYFQNEAQLEKSRLLSDRFSAERPKGSFSTLEIQRTEQGDSAMYLCASSLTDSDGYTFGSGTRLTVV.